The sequence of this TCR beta chain was determined in a study of T-cell memory formation after mild COVID-19. The CDR3 is made up of 16 amino acids. Trimming took 5 bases from V and 1 from J; bases not matched to a gene: 10. For this clonotype: Its antigen is unknown.

cDNA libraries for TCR alpha and TCR beta, carrying sample barcodes and UMIs, came from 5'RACE with constant-segment primers. TCRdb analysed the 5' RACE reads with MiXCR anew, one entry per CDR3 protein. The repertoire consists of 150,000 to 200,000 distinct CDR3 sequences, with about a fifth occurring once and the leading ten covering roughly 24%. Points from the study as a whole: For second-wave clones that peaked at day 37, SARS-CoV-2 specificity went unverified. Those CD4+ clones that contracted were mainly in CM and EM (CD8+ ones in EMRA).

Specimen: PBMCs or a T cell subset sorted from them (not recorded which). The chain joins TRBV12-3 or TRBV12-4 to TRBJ2-7; 8 bases match TRBD1. The receptor comes from an adult woman who had mild COVID-19 (a few samples of this study predate the infection). Cell type and time point are not known. CDR3 protein: CASSPRTGRLSYEQYF. The CDR3 nucleotides read TGTGCCAGCAGTCCTAGGACAGGGCGATTATCCTACGAGCAGTACTTC.